Here is one TCR beta chain with its context. Its antigen is as yet unknown. This record belongs to a study of a mutant IDH1 vaccine in newly diagnosed glioma. Turning to the study itself: Investigators started vaccination 4-6 weeks after radiotherapy alone, or with temozolomide cycles. Former treatment meant radiotherapy, temozolomide, or both; the majority had gotten both. The study, taken as a whole, reports: In 85% to 95% of patients, immune responses induced by the vaccine occurred.

The CDR3 runs to 16 residues. With 0 bases removed from V and 5 bases from J, the gap between germline ends came to 14 bases. The germline V gene has CDR1 SGHNT and CDR2 YYREEE (reference sequence). Stated time point: week 5, during vaccination. The investigators gave 300 ug of mutant IDH1 20-mer peptide in each vaccine dose, together with topical imiquimod. Measured with immunoSEQ multiplex PCR; TCRdb has only the in-frame clones, and not every one. The data show over 45,000 clones, with about 81% seen just once and 6.5% to 9% held by the top ten. Sequencing used PBMCs, obtained from a glioma patient whose treatment included an IDH1 peptide vaccine. The sequence was obtained from a woman in her fifties or sixties with glioma. The J gene is TRBJ2-2, the V gene TRBV5-4; weak D call: TRBD2 (6 bases). The CDR3 DNA sequence: TGTGCCAGCAGCTTGGGGAGGGCAGGGCTAACCGGGGAGCTGTTTTTT. This gives the protein CASSLGRAGLTGELFF. The entire variable domain, with the rest obtained from reference TRBV5-4 and TRBJ2-2, is as follows: ETGVTQSPTHLIKTRGQQVTLRCSSQSGHNTVSWYQQALGQGPQFIFQYYREEENGRGNFPPRFSGLQFPNYSSELNVNALELDDSALYLCASSLGRAGLTGELFFGEGSRLTVL.